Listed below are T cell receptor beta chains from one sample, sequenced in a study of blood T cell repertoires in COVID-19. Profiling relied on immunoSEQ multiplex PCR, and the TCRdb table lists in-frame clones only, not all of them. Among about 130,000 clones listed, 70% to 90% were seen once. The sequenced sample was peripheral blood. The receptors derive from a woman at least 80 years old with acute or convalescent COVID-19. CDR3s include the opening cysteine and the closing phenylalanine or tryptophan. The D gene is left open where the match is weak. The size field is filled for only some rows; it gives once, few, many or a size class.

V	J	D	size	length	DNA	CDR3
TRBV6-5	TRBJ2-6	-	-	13	TGTGCCAGCACGATGAGGGGGGCCAACGTCCTGACTTTC	CASTMRGANVLTF
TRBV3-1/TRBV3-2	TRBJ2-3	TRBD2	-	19	TGTGCCAGCAGCCAACGGAAAGCGGGGGGACTTACTAGCACAGATACGCAGTATTTT	CASSQRKAGGLTSTDTQYF
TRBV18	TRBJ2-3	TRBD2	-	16	TGTGCCAGCTCACCAGGGGCTAGCGGTTACACAGATACGCAGTATTTT	CASSPGASGYTDTQYF
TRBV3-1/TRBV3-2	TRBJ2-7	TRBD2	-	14	TGTGCCAGCAGCCAAGGGACTAGCGGGAGGAGCTCTGTCTTC	CASSQGTSGRSSVF
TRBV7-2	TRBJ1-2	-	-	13	TGTGCCAGCAGCTTAGGGGGCGGTTATGGCTACACCTTC	CASSLGGGYGYTF
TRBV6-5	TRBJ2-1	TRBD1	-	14	TGTGCCAGCCCCCGGGACAGGGGTTACAATGAGCAGTTCTTC	CASPRDRGYNEQFF
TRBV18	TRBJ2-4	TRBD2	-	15	TGTGCCAGCTCACCACCGGAGCGGGGGGGAAACATTCAGTACTTC	CASSPPERGGNIQYF
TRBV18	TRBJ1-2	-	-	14	TGTGCCAGCTCACCAGAGGGGGACCTAGGGACCTACACCTTC	CASSPEGDLGTYTF
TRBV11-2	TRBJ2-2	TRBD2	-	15	TGTGCCAGCAGCTTAGATTTAGCGGGCACCGGGGAGCTGTTTTTT	CASSLDLAGTGELFF
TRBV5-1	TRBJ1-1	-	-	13	TGCGCCAGCAGTCCACAGGCGGGGACTGAAGCTTTCTTT	CASSPQAGTEAFF
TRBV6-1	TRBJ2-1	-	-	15	TGTGCCAGCAGTGAATTAAGGTTAGCCGGGAATGAGCAGTTCTTC	CASSELRLAGNEQFF
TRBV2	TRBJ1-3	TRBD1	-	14	TGTGCCAGCAGTGACGACAGGGCTGGAAACACCATATATTTT	CASSDDRAGNTIYF
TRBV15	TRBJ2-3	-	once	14	TGTGCCACCGTAGGACAGCCCTTCACAGATACGCAGTATTTT	CATVGQPFTDTQYF
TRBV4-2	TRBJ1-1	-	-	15	TGTGCCAGCAGCCAAGTTAGCGGCCGGAACACTGAAGCTTTCTTT	CASSQVSGRNTEAFF
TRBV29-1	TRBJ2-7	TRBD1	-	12	TGCAGCGTTGAGAGACAGGGCCACGAGCAGTACTTC	CSVERQGHEQYF
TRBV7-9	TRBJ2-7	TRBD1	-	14	TGTGCCAGCAACTCGGACAGGGGACCCTACGAGCAGTACTTC	CASNSDRGPYEQYF